This TCR beta chain is from a study of chronic HIV infection and antiretroviral therapy. This clonotype has at least ten counts. The V and J ends lost 2 bases and 1 base respectively, with 9 bases between them. The CDR3 runs to 15 residues. CDR1 is SNHLY and CDR2 is FYNNEI in the germline V gene. TCRdb reanalysed the 5' RACE reads using MiXCR and keeps one entry per CDR3 protein. This table holds approximately 30,000 distinct CDR3 sequences, 7.5% to 10% found once. The clonotype originates from an adult who had HIV and had not received antiretroviral therapy, or was an uninfected healthy control (not recorded which). Sequenced sample: peripheral blood. The genes are TRBV2 and TRBJ2-1; D gene uncertain. CDR3 coding DNA: TGTGCCAGCAGTGAATTATCAGTTTCCTACAATGAGCAGTTCTTC. It translates to CASSELSVSYNEQFF.